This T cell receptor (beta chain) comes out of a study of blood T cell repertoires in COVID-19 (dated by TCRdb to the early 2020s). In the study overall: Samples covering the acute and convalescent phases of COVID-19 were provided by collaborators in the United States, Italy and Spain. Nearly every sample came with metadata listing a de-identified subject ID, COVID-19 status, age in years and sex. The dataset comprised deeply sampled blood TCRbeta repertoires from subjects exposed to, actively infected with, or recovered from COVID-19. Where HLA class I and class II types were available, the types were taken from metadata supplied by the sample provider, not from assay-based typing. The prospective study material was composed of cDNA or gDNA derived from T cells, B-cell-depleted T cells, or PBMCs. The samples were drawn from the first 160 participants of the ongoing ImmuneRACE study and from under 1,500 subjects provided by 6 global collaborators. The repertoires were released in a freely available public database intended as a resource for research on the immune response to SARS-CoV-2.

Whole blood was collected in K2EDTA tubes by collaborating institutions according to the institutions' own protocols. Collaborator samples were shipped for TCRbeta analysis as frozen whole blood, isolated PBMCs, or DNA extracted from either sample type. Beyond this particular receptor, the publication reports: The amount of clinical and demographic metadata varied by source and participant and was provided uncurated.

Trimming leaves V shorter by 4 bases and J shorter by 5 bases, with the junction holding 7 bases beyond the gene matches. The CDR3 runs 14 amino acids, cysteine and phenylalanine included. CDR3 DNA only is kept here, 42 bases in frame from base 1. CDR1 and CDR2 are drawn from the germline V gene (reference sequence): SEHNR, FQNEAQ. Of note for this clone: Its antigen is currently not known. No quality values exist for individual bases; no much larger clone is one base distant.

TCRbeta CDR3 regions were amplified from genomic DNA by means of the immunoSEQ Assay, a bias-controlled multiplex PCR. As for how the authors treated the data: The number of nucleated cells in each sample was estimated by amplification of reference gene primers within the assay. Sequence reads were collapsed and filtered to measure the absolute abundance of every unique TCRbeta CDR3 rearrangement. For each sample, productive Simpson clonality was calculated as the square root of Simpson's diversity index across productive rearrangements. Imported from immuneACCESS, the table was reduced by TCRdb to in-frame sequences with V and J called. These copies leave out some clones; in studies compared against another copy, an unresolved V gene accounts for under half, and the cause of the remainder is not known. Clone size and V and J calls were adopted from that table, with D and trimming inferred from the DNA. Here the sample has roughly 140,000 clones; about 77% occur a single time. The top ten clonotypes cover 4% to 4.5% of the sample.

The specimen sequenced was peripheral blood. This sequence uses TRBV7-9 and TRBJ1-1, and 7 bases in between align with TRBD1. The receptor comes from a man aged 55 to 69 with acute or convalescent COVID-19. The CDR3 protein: CASSSRQGDTEAFF. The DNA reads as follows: TGTGCCAGCAGCTCTCGACAGGGCGATACTGAAGCTTTCTTT. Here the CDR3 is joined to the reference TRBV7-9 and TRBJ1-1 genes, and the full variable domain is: DTGVSQNPRHKITKRGQNVTFRCDPISEHNRLYWYRQTLGQGPEFLTYFQNEAQLEKSRLLSDRFSAERPKGSFSTLEIQRTEQGDSAMYLCASSSRQGDTEAFFGQGTRLTVV.